The entry below gives a single T cell receptor beta chain sequence along with its context. Its matching antigen is unknown. The use of a sample-barcoded 5' primer and a J-beta primer mix characterized a second PCR of about 7 to 12 cycles. MiXCR, run by TCRdb on the 5' RACE reads, gives a single entry per CDR3 protein. The repertoire holds 780,000 or so distinct CDR3 sequences, with around a quarter as singletons. Germline V gene data show CDR1 as SGHTA and CDR2 as FQGTGA. This CDR3 spans 15 amino acids. V lost 5 bases, J lost 2 bases, and 15 bases lay in between. This record comes from a study of blood T cells in healthy people across ages. Whole-study results and caveats: Older age coincided with a roughly linear decline in TCR beta diversity per million T cells. The unsorted PBMCs prevented any conclusive comparison of naive versus antigen-experienced cells.

These data are also associated with another study on T cells of mothers and their children. That study reports: In each mother, TCR beta CDR3 reads exceeded 10 million; in each child, they numbered 2.5 million to 3.5 million.

The sequence derives from a boy aged 5-17 years in good health. Sequencing was carried out using blood. This chain links TRBV7-3 with TRBJ2-5; D is perhaps TRBD1 or TRBD2 (6 bases each). The DNA for the CDR3 is TGTGCCAGCAGCCTAGCGTCAGGGGTACAAGAGACCCAGTACTTC. Translated: CASSLASGVQETQYF. Combining the CDR3 with reference TRBV7-3 and TRBJ2-5 gives the whole variable domain GAGVSQTPSNKVTEKGKYVELRCDPISGHTALYWYRQSLGQGPEFLIYFQGTGAADDSGLPNDRFFAVRPEGSVSTLKIQRTERGDSAVYLCASSLASGVQETQYFGPGTRLLVL.